This T cell receptor (beta chain) was recorded in a study of T cell changes during pregnancy in multiple sclerosis. Profiling relied on immunoSEQ multiplex PCR, and the TCRdb table lists in-frame clones only, not all of them. The sample contains about 85,000 clones, approximately 90% of which appear only once. The germline gives CDR1 SGHNT, CDR2 YYREEE (reference sequence). With 3 bases clipped from V and 0 bases from J, the junction kept 3 bases outside the gene matches. This CDR3 spans 16 amino acids. V and J are TRBV5-4 and TRBJ2-2; 9 bases align to TRBD2. The TCR was taken from a female donor with multiple sclerosis, enrolled in a pregnancy study. The sequences come from peripheral blood, collected in the first trimester of pregnancy. The CDR3 reads CASSSGLAANTGELFF. The CDR3 bases are TGTGCCAGCAGCTCGGGACTAGCTGCGAACACCGGGGAGCTGTTTTTT. Based on the CDR3 plus reference TRBV5-4 and TRBJ2-2, the full variable domain is ETGVTQSPTHLIKTRGQQVTLRCSSQSGHNTVSWYQQALGQGPQFIFQYYREEENGRGNFPPRFSGLQFPNYSSELNVNALELDDSALYLCASSSGLAANTGELFFGEGSRLTVL.